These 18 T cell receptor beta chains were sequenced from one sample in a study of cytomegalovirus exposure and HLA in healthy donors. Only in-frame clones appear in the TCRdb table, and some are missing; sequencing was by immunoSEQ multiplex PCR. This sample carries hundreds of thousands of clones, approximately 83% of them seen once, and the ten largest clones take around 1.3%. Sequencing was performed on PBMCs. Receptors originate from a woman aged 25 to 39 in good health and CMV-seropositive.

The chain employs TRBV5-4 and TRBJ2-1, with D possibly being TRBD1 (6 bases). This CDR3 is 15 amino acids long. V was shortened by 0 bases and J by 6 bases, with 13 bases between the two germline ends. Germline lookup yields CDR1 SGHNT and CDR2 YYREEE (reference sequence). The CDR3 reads CASSLAKTGSNEQFF. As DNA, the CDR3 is TGTGCCAGCAGCTTGGCCAAGACAGGTAGCAATGAGCAGTTCTTC.

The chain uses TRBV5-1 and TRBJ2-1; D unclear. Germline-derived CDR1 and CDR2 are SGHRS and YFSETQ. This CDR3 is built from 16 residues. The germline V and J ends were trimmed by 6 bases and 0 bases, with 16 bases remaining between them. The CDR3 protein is CASTLDTPSSYNEQFF. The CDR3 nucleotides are TGCGCCAGCACCCTTGACACCCCGAGCTCCTACAATGAGCAGTTCTTC.

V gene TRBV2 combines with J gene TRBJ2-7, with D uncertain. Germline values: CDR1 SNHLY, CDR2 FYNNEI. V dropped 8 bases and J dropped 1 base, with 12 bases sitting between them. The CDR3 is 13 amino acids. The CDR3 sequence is CASELNFSYEQYF. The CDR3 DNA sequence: TGTGCCAGCGAGTTGAATTTTTCCTACGAGCAGTACTTC.

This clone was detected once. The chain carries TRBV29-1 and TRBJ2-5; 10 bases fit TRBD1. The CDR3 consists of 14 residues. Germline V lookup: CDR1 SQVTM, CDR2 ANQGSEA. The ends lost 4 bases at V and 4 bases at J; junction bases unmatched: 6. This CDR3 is CSVVRDRGLETQYF. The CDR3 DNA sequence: TGCAGCGTTGTTAGGGACAGGGGATTAGAGACCCAGTACTTC.

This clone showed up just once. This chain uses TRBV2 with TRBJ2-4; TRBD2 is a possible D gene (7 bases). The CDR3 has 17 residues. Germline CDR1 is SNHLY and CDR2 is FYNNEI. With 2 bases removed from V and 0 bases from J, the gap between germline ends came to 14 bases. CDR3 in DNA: TGTGCCAGCAGTGAAATATGGGGGGGCTTAGCCAAAAACATTCAGTACTTC. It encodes CASSEIWGGLAKNIQYF.

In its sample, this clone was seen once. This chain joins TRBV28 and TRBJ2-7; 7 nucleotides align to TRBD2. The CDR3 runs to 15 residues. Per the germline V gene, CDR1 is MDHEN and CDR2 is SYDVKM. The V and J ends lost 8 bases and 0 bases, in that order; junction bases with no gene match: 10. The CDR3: CASRNSGGRSYEQYF. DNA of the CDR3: TGTGCCAGCCGAAATTCGGGGGGTCGCTCCTACGAGCAGTACTTC.

The CDR3: CASSPPSGIYNEQFF. CDR3 bases: TGTGCCAGCTCACCACCTAGCGGGATTTACAATGAGCAGTTCTTC. The chain carries TRBV18 and TRBJ2-1, with 8 nucleotides matching TRBD2. The germline V gene encodes CDR1 KGHSH and CDR2 LQKENI. CDR3 length: 15 residues. V was clipped by 0 bases and J by 4 bases; unmatched bases: 2.

CDR3 amino acids: CASSNRTGAGANVLTF. In DNA form, the CDR3 reads TGCGCCAGCAGCAACAGGACAGGGGCTGGGGCCAACGTCCTGACTTTC. The V and J genes are TRBV5-1 and TRBJ2-6, with 9 positions matching TRBD1. With V trimmed by 4 bases and J by 2 bases, 4 bases remained unmatched. CDR1 and CDR2 from the germline V gene are SGHRS and YFSETQ. The CDR3 contains 16 residues.

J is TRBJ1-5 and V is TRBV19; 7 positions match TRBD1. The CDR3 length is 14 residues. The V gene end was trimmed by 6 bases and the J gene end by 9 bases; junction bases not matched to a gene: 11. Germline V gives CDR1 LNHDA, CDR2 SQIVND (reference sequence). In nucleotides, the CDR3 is TGTGCCAGTAGGCCTACAGGGGACCCTTGGCCCCAGCATTTT. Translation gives CASRPTGDPWPQHF.

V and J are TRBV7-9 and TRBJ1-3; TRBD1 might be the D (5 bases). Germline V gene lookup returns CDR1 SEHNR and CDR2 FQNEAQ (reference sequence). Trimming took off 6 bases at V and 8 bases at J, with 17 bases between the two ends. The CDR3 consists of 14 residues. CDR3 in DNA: TGTGCCAGCAGGGATTGGCAGGGTCGCGACACCATATATTTT. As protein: CASRDWQGRDTIYF. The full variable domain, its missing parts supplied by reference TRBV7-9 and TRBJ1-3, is DTGVSQNPRHKITKRGQNVTFRCDPISEHNRLYWYRQTLGQGPEFLTYFQNEAQLEKSRLLSDRFSAERPKGSFSTLEIQRTEQGDSAMYLCASRDWQGRDTIYFGEGSWLTVV.

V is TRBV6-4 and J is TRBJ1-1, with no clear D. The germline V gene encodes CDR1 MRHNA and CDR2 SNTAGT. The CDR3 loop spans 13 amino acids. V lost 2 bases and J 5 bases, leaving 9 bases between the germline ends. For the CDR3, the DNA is TGTGCCAGCAGTGACGAGGGTGGGACTGAAGCTTTCTTT. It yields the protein CASSDEGGTEAFF.

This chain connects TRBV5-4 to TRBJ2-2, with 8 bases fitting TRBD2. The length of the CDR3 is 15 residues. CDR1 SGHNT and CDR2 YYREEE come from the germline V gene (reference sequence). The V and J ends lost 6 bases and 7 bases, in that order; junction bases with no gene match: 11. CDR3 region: CASTPAGTRNGELFF. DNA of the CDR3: TGTGCCAGCACCCCGGCGGGGACTAGGAACGGGGAGCTGTTTTTT. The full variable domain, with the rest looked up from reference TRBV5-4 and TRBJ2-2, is ETGVTQSPTHLIKTRGQQVTLRCSSQSGHNTVSWYQQALGQGPQFIFQYYREEENGRGNFPPRFSGLQFPNYSSELNVNALELDDSALYLCASTPAGTRNGELFFGEGSRLTVL.

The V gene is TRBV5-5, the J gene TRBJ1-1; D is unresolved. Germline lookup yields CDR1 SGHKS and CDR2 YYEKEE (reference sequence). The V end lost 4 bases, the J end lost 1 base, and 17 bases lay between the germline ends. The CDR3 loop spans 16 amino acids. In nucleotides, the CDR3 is TGTGCCAGCAGCCTGAACCCAGGCCAGGAGAACACTGAAGCTTTCTTT. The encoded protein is CASSLNPGQENTEAFF. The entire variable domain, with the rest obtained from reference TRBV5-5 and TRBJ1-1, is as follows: DAGVTQSPTHLIKTRGQQVTLRCSPISGHKSVSWYQQVLGQGPQFIFQYYEKEERGRGNFPDRFSARQFPNYSSELNVNALLLGDSALYLCASSLNPGQENTEAFFGQGTRLTVV.

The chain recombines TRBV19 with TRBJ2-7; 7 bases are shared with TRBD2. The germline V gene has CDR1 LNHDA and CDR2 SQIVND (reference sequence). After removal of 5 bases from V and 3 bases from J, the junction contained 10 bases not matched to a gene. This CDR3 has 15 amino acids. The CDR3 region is CASSPVEGLHYEQYF. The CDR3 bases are TGTGCCAGTAGTCCCGTTGAGGGACTACACTACGAGCAGTACTTC.

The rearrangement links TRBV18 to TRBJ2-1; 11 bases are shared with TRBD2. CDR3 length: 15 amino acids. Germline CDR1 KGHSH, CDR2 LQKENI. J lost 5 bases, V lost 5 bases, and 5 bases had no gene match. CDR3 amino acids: CASSGPSGRNNEQFF. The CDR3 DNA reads TGTGCCAGCTCAGGGCCTAGCGGGAGGAACAATGAGCAGTTCTTC.

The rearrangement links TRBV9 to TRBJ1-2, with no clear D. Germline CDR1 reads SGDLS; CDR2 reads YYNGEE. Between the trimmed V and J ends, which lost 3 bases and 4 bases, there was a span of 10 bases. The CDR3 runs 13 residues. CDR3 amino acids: CASSAGLIYGYTF. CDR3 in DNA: TGTGCCAGCAGCGCAGGACTGATCTATGGCTACACCTTC.

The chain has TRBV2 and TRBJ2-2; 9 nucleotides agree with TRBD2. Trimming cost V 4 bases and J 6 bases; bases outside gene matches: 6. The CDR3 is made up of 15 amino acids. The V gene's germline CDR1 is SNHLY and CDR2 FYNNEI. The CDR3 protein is CASSAPSGDAGELFF. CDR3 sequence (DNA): TGTGCCAGCAGTGCCCCTAGCGGGGACGCCGGGGAGCTGTTTTTT.

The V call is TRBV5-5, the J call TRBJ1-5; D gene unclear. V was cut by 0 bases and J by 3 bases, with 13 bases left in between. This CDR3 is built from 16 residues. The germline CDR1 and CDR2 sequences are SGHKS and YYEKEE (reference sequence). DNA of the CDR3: TGTGCCAGCAGCTTGGTGGGAGGCCTATTCAATCAGCCCCAGCATTTT. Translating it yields CASSLVGGLFNQPQHF. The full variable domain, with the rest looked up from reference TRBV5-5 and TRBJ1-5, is DAGVTQSPTHLIKTRGQQVTLRCSPISGHKSVSWYQQVLGQGPQFIFQYYEKEERGRGNFPDRFSARQFPNYSSELNVNALLLGDSALYLCASSLVGGLFNQPQHFGDGTRLSIL.